One and the same sample provided the 17 T cell receptor beta chains below, sequenced in a study of T-cell reconstitution after alpha-beta-depleted transplantation in children. Preparation of the TCRbeta library used unique molecular identifiers. Via MiXCR, TCRdb re-called the PCR reads, giving one row per CDR3 protein. The repertoire holds around 680,000 distinct CDR3 sequences, with around a sixth as singletons. Material: PBMCs from the stem cell graft donor, obtained from the stem cell graft. The receptors derive from a human donor who donated a stem cell graft to a child with acute myeloid leukemia.

This clonotype was recorded a few times. V usage is TRBV18 and J usage is TRBJ2-3; 7 nucleotides line up with TRBD1. J was trimmed by 2 bases and V by 5 bases; bases with no gene match: 4. The V gene's germline CDR1 is KGHSH and CDR2 LQKENI. The CDR3 extends over 14 amino acids. CDR3 residues: CASSMGQNTDTQYF. CDR3 coding DNA: TGTGCCAGCTCAATGGGACAGAACACAGATACGCAGTATTTT.

This clonotype has just a few counts. The chain carries TRBV4-3 and TRBJ2-7; 9 nucleotides match TRBD1. Germline lookup yields CDR1 LGHNA and CDR2 YSLEER. V lost 0 bases and J lost 2; bases outside the gene matches: 2. The CDR3 has 15 amino acids. CDR3 coding DNA: TGCGCCAGCAGCCAAGAGGGGACAGGGCCCTACGAGCAGTACTTC. It codes for CASSQEGTGPYEQYF.

This clonotype was seen more than once but under ten times. This rearrangement joins TRBV4-3 to TRBJ2-6; tentatively, D is TRBD1 (6 bases). This CDR3 is 17 amino acids long. V lost 0 bases and J 0 bases, leaving 9 bases between the germline ends. Germline V gene data show CDR1 as LGHNA and CDR2 as YSLEER. The CDR3 DNA reads as TGCGCCAGCAGCCAAGATAGAGGGGGCTCTGGGGCCAACGTCCTGACTTTC. Its protein is CASSQDRGGSGANVLTF.

The rearrangement links TRBV7-2 to TRBJ2-3; D not resolved. The germline CDR1 and CDR2 sequences are SGHTA and FQGNSA. CDR3 size: 14 residues. V lost 0 bases and J 3 bases, leaving 7 bases between the germline ends. CDR3 amino acids: CASSLAKTTDTQYF. CDR3 DNA sequence: TGTGCCAGCAGCTTAGCGAAGACAACAGATACGCAGTATTTT.

This clonotype was seen many times. The rearrangement joins TRBV12-3 or TRBV12-4 to TRBJ2-1, with 9 bases identical to TRBD2. Trimming removed 6 bases from V and 8 bases from J; junction bases left unmatched: 8. This CDR3 is built from 14 residues. This CDR3 reads CASRSSGVIYEQFF. The CDR3 region has the DNA TGTGCCAGCAGGTCTAGCGGGGTTATCTATGAGCAGTTCTTC.

This clonotype was detected many times. The rearrangement joins TRBV29-1 to TRBJ2-3; no reliable D call. The V gene lost 6 bases and the J gene lost 2 bases, with 9 bases spanning the gap. Germline CDR1 and CDR2: SQVTM and ANQGSEA. The CDR3 is 12 amino acids. CDR3 nucleotides: TGCAGCGTCCAGAGAGACACAGATACGCAGTATTTT. Amino acid sequence: CSVQRDTDTQYF.

This chain uses TRBV6-5 with TRBJ1-1; 7 nucleotides align to TRBD1. J gave up 14 bases and V 0 bases, and 9 bases lay outside the gene matches. Germline values: CDR1 MNHEY, CDR2 SVGAGI. This CDR3 is 13 amino acids long. CDR3: CASSYSEGTAGFF. CDR3 DNA sequence: TGTGCCAGCAGTTACTCGGAGGGGACAGCGGGGTTCTTT.

This chain connects TRBV7-2 to TRBJ2-1, with 7 nucleotides matching TRBD1. The germline V gene encodes CDR1 SGHTA and CDR2 FQGNSA. The CDR3 loop spans 14 amino acids. After removal of 8 bases from V and 4 bases from J, the junction contained 8 bases not matched to a gene. CDR3 coding DNA: TGTGCCAGCGGCCGGGACAGCTTGTACAATGAGCAGTTCTTC. This sequence encodes CASGRDSLYNEQFF.

The table lists this clonotype with many counts. This chain joins TRBV12-3 or TRBV12-4 and TRBJ2-1; 13 bases match TRBD2. V lost 0 bases to trimming and J lost 7 bases; unmatched junction nucleotides: 3. The CDR3 consists of 16 residues. CDR3 bases: TGTGCCAGCAGTTTAGCGGGACTAGCGGGGTTTAATGAGCAGTTCTTC. Translating it yields CASSLAGLAGFNEQFF.

This clonotype has only one observation. This chain joins TRBV5-1 and TRBJ2-2; TRBD1 matches at 8 bases. This CDR3 is built from 18 residues. The J segment lost 0 bases and the V segment lost 3 bases, leaving 10 bases of the junction unmatched. Germline CDR1 is SGHRS and CDR2 is YFSETQ. Here the CDR3 DNA reads TGCGCCAGCAGCTCCAACGACAGGGGCGTTGCGAACACCGGGGAGCTGTTTTTT. The encoded protein is CASSSNDRGVANTGELFF.

This clonotype was seen more than once but under ten times. CDR3 DNA sequence: TGCGCCAGCAGCAGTTCCCTCTCTGGGGCCAACGTCCTGACTTTC. Translated: CASSSSLSGANVLTF. The J gene is TRBJ2-6, the V gene TRBV4-1; D remains unclear. Trimming took 5 bases from V and 0 from J, leaving 8 bases between them. Germline lookup yields CDR1 MGHRA and CDR2 YSYEKL. CDR3 length: 15 residues.

This chain joins TRBV28 and TRBJ2-5; 8 bases fit TRBD1. J was trimmed by 3 bases and V by 5 bases; bases with no gene match: 11. CDR1 and CDR2 (germline): MDHEN, SYDVKM. The CDR3 loop spans 16 amino acids. CDR3 sequence (DNA): TGTGCCAGCAGTCTAAGAGCAGGGGGCTGGAAAGAGACCCAGTACTTC. Protein product: CASSLRAGGWKETQYF.

This clonotype turned up a few times. The V gene is TRBV10-3, the J gene TRBJ2-7; D gene ambiguous. The CDR3 spans 14 residues. Deletions cut 4 bases from V and 3 bases from J, with 13 bases between. Germline lookup yields CDR1 ENHRY and CDR2 SYGVKD. The CDR3 bases are TGTGCCATCAGTGGGTCTAGTTCACACTACGAGCAGTACTTC. This gives the protein CAISGSSSHYEQYF.

This clonotype was counted ten times or more. V is TRBV6-5 and J is TRBJ2-2; no clear D gene. This CDR3 region has 13 residues. V was trimmed by 10 bases and J by 1 base, leaving 10 bases between them. CDR1 and CDR2 from the germline V gene are MNHEY and SVGAGI. The CDR3 protein is CATRPQNTGELFF. The CDR3 nucleotides are TGTGCCACCCGGCCCCAGAACACCGGGGAGCTGTTTTTT.

This clonotype has ten or more counts. The chain carries TRBV20-1 and TRBJ1-5, with D hard to call. The V and J ends lost 3 bases and 7 bases respectively, with 7 bases between them. Germline V gene lookup returns CDR1 DFQATT and CDR2 SNEGSKA (reference sequence). This CDR3 has 11 amino acids. CDR3: CSARGNQPQHF. The CDR3, as DNA: TGCAGTGCTAGGGGAAACCAGCCCCAGCATTTT.

This clonotype was picked up a small number of times. The V call is TRBV20-1, the J call TRBJ1-5, with D maybe TRBD1 (6 bases). Between the trimmed V and J ends, which lost 2 bases and 4 bases, there was a span of 9 bases. The CDR3 loop spans 13 amino acids. Germline CDR1 reads DFQATT; CDR2 reads SNEGSKA (reference sequence). The CDR3 spells CSARSQGNQPQHF. CDR3 sequence (DNA): TGCAGTGCTAGATCACAGGGAAATCAGCCCCAGCATTTT.

J is TRBJ1-2 and V is TRBV20-1; the match to TRBD1 covers 11 bases. The CDR3 is 15 amino acids. Germline V gives CDR1 DFQATT, CDR2 SNEGSKA (reference sequence). V dropped 5 bases and J dropped 5; count of bases not matched to a gene: 10. The CDR3 coding sequence is TGCAGTGCTCCTCTCGGACAGGGGGCGAGGTATGGCTACACCTTC. Its translation: CSAPLGQGARYGYTF.